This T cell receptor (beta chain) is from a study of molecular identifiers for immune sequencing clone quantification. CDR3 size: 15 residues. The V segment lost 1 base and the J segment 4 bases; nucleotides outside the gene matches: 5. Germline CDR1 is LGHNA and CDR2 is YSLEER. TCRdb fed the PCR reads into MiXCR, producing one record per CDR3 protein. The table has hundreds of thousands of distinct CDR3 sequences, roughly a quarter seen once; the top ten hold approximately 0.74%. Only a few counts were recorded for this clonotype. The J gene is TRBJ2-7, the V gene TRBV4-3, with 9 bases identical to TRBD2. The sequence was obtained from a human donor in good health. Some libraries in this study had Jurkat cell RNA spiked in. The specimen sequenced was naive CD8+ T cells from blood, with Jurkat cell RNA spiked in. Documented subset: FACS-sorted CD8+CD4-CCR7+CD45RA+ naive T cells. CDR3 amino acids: CASSQGLAGYYEQYF. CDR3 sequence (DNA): TGCGCCAGCAGCCAAGGGCTAGCGGGATATTACGAGCAGTACTTC.